This entry features one TCR beta chain sequence. Its antigen remains unknown. The sample originates from a study of Ad26.COV2.S vaccination and SARS-CoV-2 variants. Across the study: Ad26.COV2.S was injected intramuscularly once or twice, 56 days apart.

Indicated treatment: some 20 received Ad26.COV2.S at low or high dose, single or two shots; 5 received placebo; per-sample allocation not given. Day 63 after the first injection of vaccine or placebo was the sampling time. Vaccination used an Ad26 vector expressing Wuhan-strain SARS-CoV-2 spike. There are 12 residues in the CDR3. Per the germline V gene, CDR1 is SEHNR and CDR2 is FQNEAQ (reference sequence). Trimming shortened V by 6 bases and J by 1 base, and 6 bases separated the two germline ends. Study outcomes and limitations: Vaccine and placebo recipients had comparable breadth of non-spike TCRs. Breadth, reportedly substantial, characterized the spike-specific CD8+ and CD4+ T cell responses after vaccination.

Clones were read by immunoSEQ multiplex PCR, and TCRdb kept only the in-frame ones, dropping some. The sample includes about 440,000 clones, 90% of them seen just once. This rearrangement joins TRBV7-9 to TRBJ1-1; D is unresolved. This clonotype was obtained from a person between 18 and 59 years old who received the Ad26.COV2.S COVID-19 vaccine or a placebo. The source was peripheral blood, collected in a trial of Ad26.COV2.S vaccine versus placebo. The CDR3: CASSRPNTEAFF. CDR3 bases: TGTGCCAGCAGTCGACCGAACACTGAAGCTTTCTTT.